This T cell receptor beta chain was profiled in a study of regulatory T cells in long-lasting Graves disease. This clonotype came up many times. The germline V gene has CDR1 SGHRS and CDR2 YFSETQ. This CDR3 has 14 residues. Trimming stripped 4 bases from V and 3 bases from J, with 13 bases between. Time point given: newly diagnosed GD, antithyroid drugs for less than 3 months. Researchers made the TCR library from RNA that was extracted from PBMCs. Construction of TCR beta libraries relied on iRepertoire HTBI primers and on Arm-PCR targeting CDR3 regions. In TCRdb, the multiplex PCR reads were re-called with MiXCR into one record per CDR3 protein. The repertoire includes approximately 400,000 distinct CDR3 sequences, 10% to 15% of them detected once, and over 15% sits in the top ten. These data were also filed under a second study, of T cells in Graves' hyperthyroidism and ophthalmopathy. That source adds: Clinical symptoms, serum thyroxine and TRAb, thyroid ultrasound and orbital computed tomography together formed the diagnostic basis. First-round RT-PCR of the TCR CDR3 relied on the HTBI primer set.

The TCR sequence derives from a woman aged 18-29 years with Graves disease. V usage is TRBV5-1 and J usage is TRBJ2-5, with D possibly called TRBD1 or TRBD2 (5 bases each). This specimen was peripheral blood mononuclear cells (PBMCs), taken at new diagnosis, from a patient treated with antithyroid drugs. The CDR3 spells CASSAGDAEETQYF. The CDR3 region has the DNA TGCGCCAGCAGCGCCGGGGACGCAGAAGAGACCCAGTACTTC.